This entry lists 29 T cell receptor beta chains sequenced from one sample in a study of blood T cell repertoires in COVID-19. Libraries were prepared by immunoSEQ multiplex PCR; TCRdb keeps only in-frame clonotypes and omits some of them. The sample gives a few hundred thousand clones, 70% to 90% of which show up once; about 6% is in the top ten. The sample consisted of peripheral blood. The receptors derive from a woman in her forties or fifties with COVID-19, enrolled during active disease.

The chain uses TRBV5-1 and TRBJ1-4; 12 bases line up with TRBD1. With 0 bases clipped from V and 6 bases from J, the junction kept 9 bases outside the gene matches. This CDR3 is built from 18 residues. CDR1 SGHRS and CDR2 YFSETQ come from the germline V gene. The CDR3 sequence is CASSLARGTGGKHEKLFF. The CDR3 coding sequence is TGCGCCAGCAGCTTGGCCAGAGGGACAGGGGGCAAACATGAAAAACTGTTTTTT.

The chain links TRBV27 to TRBJ1-4, with TRBD1 as a possible D gene (6 bases). The germline CDR1 and CDR2 sequences are MNHEY and SMNVEV (reference sequence). V lost 3 bases, J lost 8 bases, and 10 bases lay in between. The CDR3 loop spans 13 amino acids. This chain's CDR3 is CASSFNRVEKLFF. CDR3 nucleotides: TGTGCCAGCAGTTTCAACAGGGTAGAAAAACTGTTTTTT.

The chain links TRBV6-5 to TRBJ2-7; D unclear. V lost 6 bases and J 0 bases, leaving 12 bases between the germline ends. CDR1 and CDR2 (germline): MNHEY, SVGAGI. CDR3 length: 14 residues. CDR3 sequence: CASSPKPFSYEQYF. CDR3 in DNA: TGTGCCAGCAGCCCAAAGCCGTTCTCCTACGAGCAGTACTTC.

This chain joins TRBV11-2 and TRBJ2-4, with 10 bases fitting TRBD1. With V trimmed by 4 bases and J by 6 bases, 12 bases remained unmatched. The CDR3 consists of 17 residues. The germline CDR1 and CDR2 sequences are SGHAT and FQNNGV. In DNA, the CDR3 is TGTGCCAGCAGCTCCCGCCGTGGGGACAGGGGTGCAAACATTCAGTACTTC. It specifies CASSSRRGDRGANIQYF.

The chain employs TRBV4-1 and TRBJ2-1, with 8 bases matching TRBD2. The germline V gene encodes CDR1 MGHRA and CDR2 YSYEKL. This CDR3 contains 17 residues. J was trimmed by 1 base and V by 4 bases; bases with no gene match: 9. CDR3 sequence reads: CASSLSNGGGSYNEQFF. The CDR3 coding sequence is TGCGCCAGCAGCCTCTCAAACGGCGGGGGGTCCTACAATGAGCAGTTCTTC.

The rearrangement joins TRBV4-3 to TRBJ1-2; D not resolved. The ends were cut back, 0 bases at V and 1 base at J, with 6 bases in the middle. Germline V gives CDR1 LGHNA, CDR2 YSLEER. The CDR3 length is 14 residues. CDR3 in amino acids: CASSQEGRNYGYTF. As DNA, the CDR3 is TGCGCCAGCAGCCAAGAGGGCCGTAACTATGGCTACACCTTC.

The gene calls are TRBV7-9 and TRBJ2-7; 7 bases are a match to TRBD2. Trimming took 5 bases from V and 4 from J; bases not matched to a gene: 5. Germline loops: CDR1 SEHNR, CDR2 FQNEAQ (reference sequence). The CDR3 has 13 amino acids. CDR3 bases: TGTGCCAGCAGCCAGGGACTACAATACGAGCAGTACTTC. Translating gives CASSQGLQYEQYF.

The chain has TRBV6-5 and TRBJ1-2; D gene unclear. Germline CDR1 and CDR2: MNHEY and SVGAGI. With 8 bases removed from V and 2 bases from J, the gap between germline ends came to 18 bases. The CDR3 spans 15 residues. The CDR3 DNA is TGTGCCAGCCTTACCCCCCACCAGGTAAACTATGGCTACACCTTC. Encoded protein: CASLTPHQVNYGYTF.

The chain employs TRBV30 and TRBJ2-1; tentative D call: TRBD1 (5 bases). Germline CDR1 GTSNPN, CDR2 SVGIG (reference sequence). CDR3 length: 13 residues. V shed 8 bases and J shed 5 bases, with 16 bases lying between them. In nucleotides, the CDR3 is TGTGCCCGCGTACGACAACAGGACAATGAGCAGTTCTTC. Amino acids: CARVRQQDNEQFF.

This rearrangement joins TRBV4-2 to TRBJ2-6, with 10 bases lining up with TRBD2. This CDR3 contains 21 residues. Looked up from germline, CDR1 is LGHNA and CDR2 is YNFKEQ. The V gene end was trimmed by 3 bases and the J gene end by 2 bases; junction bases not matched to a gene: 16. The CDR3 region has the DNA TGTGCCAGCAGCCACTACACCGGGGGTAGCGGGAGGAGGACTGGGGCCAACGTCCTGACTTTC. Its protein product is CASSHYTGGSGRRTGANVLTF.

This clone was detected once. V usage is TRBV10-3 and J usage is TRBJ2-3; 9 bases fit TRBD2. Germline CDR1 reads ENHRY; CDR2 reads SYGVKD. The CDR3 has 14 residues. V was clipped by 5 bases and J by 5 bases; unmatched bases: 5. The CDR3 region is CAISYSGRIDTQYF. In nucleotides, the CDR3 is TGTGCCATCAGTTATAGCGGGAGAATAGATACGCAGTATTTT.

The CDR3 reads CAISESLVAADTQYF. The CDR3 nucleotides are TGTGCCATCAGTGAGTCTTTGGTAGCGGCGGATACGCAGTATTTT. The J gene is TRBJ2-3, the V gene TRBV10-3; TRBD2 is a possible D gene (6 bases). V shed 0 bases and J shed 6 bases, with 13 bases lying between them. The CDR3 covers 15 residues. The germline V gene encodes CDR1 ENHRY and CDR2 SYGVKD.

The chain is built from TRBV18 and TRBJ2-2; 8 bases are a match to TRBD1. CDR3 length: 15 amino acids. The trim removed 3 bases at V and 3 bases at J, leaving 3 bases unmatched. The germline gives CDR1 KGHSH, CDR2 LQKENI. CDR3 sequence (DNA): TGTGCCAGCTCACCGACAGGGGAAGACACCGGGGAGCTGTTTTTT. Residues: CASSPTGEDTGELFF.

The V gene is TRBV7-9, the J gene TRBJ2-4; 10 bases align to TRBD1. CDR1 SEHNR and CDR2 FQNEAQ come from the germline V gene (reference sequence). Trimming took 5 bases from V and 2 from J; bases not matched to a gene: 9. This CDR3 is 17 amino acids long. In DNA, the CDR3 is TGTGCCAGCAGCCCACCCGGGACAGGGGTCACCAAAAACATTCAGTACTTC. Translation gives CASSPPGTGVTKNIQYF.

The gene calls are TRBV4-1 and TRBJ2-2; 9 bases are shared with TRBD1. Germline V gene data show CDR1 as MGHRA and CDR2 as YSYEKL. Trimming removed 1 base from V and 4 bases from J; junction bases left unmatched: 7. This CDR3 has 17 residues. CDR3 region: CASSQGGQGLRTGELFF. Here the CDR3 DNA reads TGCGCCAGCAGCCAAGGGGGACAGGGTTTGCGCACCGGGGAGCTGTTTTTT.

The chain joins TRBV3-1 (or the pseudogene TRBV3-2) to TRBJ1-2; possibly TRBD1 for D (6 bases). Per the germline V gene, CDR1 is LGHDT and CDR2 is YNNKEL (reference sequence). V lost 4 bases and J 9 bases, leaving 12 bases between the germline ends. The CDR3 runs to 12 residues. The CDR3 DNA reads as TGTGCCAGCAGCCCAACAGGGACCAGCTACACCTTC. Protein sequence: CASSPTGTSYTF.

This clone came up once. This chain connects TRBV6-4 to TRBJ1-2, with TRBD1 matching 7 bases. The CDR3 contains 16 residues. Germline CDR1 MRHNA, CDR2 SNTAGT. Trimming cost V 2 bases and J 4 bases; bases outside gene matches: 10. The CDR3 protein is CASSDRGHTGSYGYTF. CDR3 DNA sequence: TGTGCCAGCAGTGACAGGGGGCACACAGGGAGCTATGGCTACACCTTC.

This chain connects TRBV5-6 to TRBJ1-4; possible D gene TRBD1, 6 bases. The CDR3 length is 15 residues. Trimming took 2 bases from V and 4 from J, leaving 12 bases between them. Germline values: CDR1 SGHDT, CDR2 YYEEEE. Here the CDR3 reads CASSLNGGLNEKLFF. The CDR3 DNA reads as TGTGCCAGCAGCTTAAACGGGGGGCTTAATGAAAAACTGTTTTTT.

Concerning this clone: Other DNA sequences in this sample translate to the same CDR3. The chain carries TRBV19 and TRBJ2-3, with 10 bases aligning to TRBD2. CDR3 size: 15 residues. After removal of 1 base from V and 3 bases from J, the junction contained 1 base not matched to a gene. The germline V gene has CDR1 LNHDA and CDR2 SQIVND (reference sequence). The CDR3 DNA follows: TGTGCCAGTAGTATAGGTAGCGGGAGGACAGATACGCAGTATTTT. Translation gives CASSIGSGRTDTQYF.

The chain couples TRBV9 to TRBJ2-2; 9 positions match TRBD2. The CDR3 has 18 amino acids. Germline values: CDR1 SGDLS, CDR2 YYNGEE. The trim removed 2 bases at V and 4 bases at J, leaving 12 bases unmatched. The CDR3 DNA reads as TGTGCCAGCAGCGTGGACCGGTTAGCGGGGGCCTTCACCGGGGAGCTGTTTTTT. Amino acids: CASSVDRLAGAFTGELFF.

This clone was detected a few times. The chain recombines TRBV7-9 with TRBJ2-7; D perhaps matches TRBD1 (6 bases). CDR1 SEHNR and CDR2 FQNEAQ come from the germline V gene (reference sequence). There are 16 residues in the CDR3. V was cut by 2 bases and J by 1 base, with 15 bases left in between. The CDR3 DNA sequence: TGTGCCAGCAGCTTATCGTCAGGGGTGAGGTCCTACGAGCAGTACTTC. Its protein product is CASSLSSGVRSYEQYF.

The V call is TRBV6-6, the J call TRBJ2-7; D is undetermined. The CDR3 runs 16 residues. CDR1 is MNHNY and CDR2 is SVGAGI in the germline V gene (reference sequence). The V and J ends lost 5 bases and 4 bases respectively, with 21 bases between them. The CDR3 nucleotides read TGTGCCAGCAGTCGAATGGCAGGTCTTATGATTTACGAGCAGTACTTC. Translated: CASSRMAGLMIYEQYF.

This chain links TRBV10-3 with TRBJ2-7; no clear D. The CDR3 length is 12 residues. V was cut by 4 bases and J by 2 bases, with 6 bases left in between. Germline lookup yields CDR1 ENHRY and CDR2 SYGVKD. This CDR3 is CAISVATYEQYF. CDR3 sequence (DNA): TGTGCCATCAGTGTAGCTACCTACGAGCAGTACTTC.

The genes are TRBV5-1 and TRBJ2-1, with D possibly being TRBD1 (6 bases). This CDR3 has 15 amino acids. V gave up 1 base and J gave up 4 bases, with 12 bases separating them. In germline, CDR1 is SGHRS, CDR2 YFSETQ. CDR3 DNA: TGCGCCAGCAGCTTGTGGCAGGGGCTATACAATGAGCAGTTCTTC. Its protein product is CASSLWQGLYNEQFF.

This chain connects TRBV24-1 to TRBJ2-1; TRBD2 agrees at 11 bases. The V segment lost 3 bases and the J segment 9 bases; nucleotides outside the gene matches: 12. CDR1 KGHDR and CDR2 SFDVKD come from the germline V gene. The CDR3 consists of 17 residues. The CDR3 spells CATSDPGGSGRASEQFF. In DNA form, the CDR3 reads TGTGCCACCAGTGATCCAGGGGGTAGCGGGAGGGCCTCTGAGCAGTTCTTC.

J is TRBJ1-1 and V is TRBV11-2, with D possibly being TRBD1 (5 bases). The CDR3 covers 13 residues. The germline V gene has CDR1 SGHAT and CDR2 FQNNGV. V was shortened by 0 bases and J by 10 bases, with 12 bases between the two germline ends. The CDR3 DNA sequence: TGTGCCAGCAGCTTAGATTTGGGGCGCGGAGCTTTCTTT. As protein: CASSLDLGRGAFF.

The rearrangement links TRBV19 to TRBJ2-1, with 7 bases aligning to TRBD2. CDR3 length equals 17 residues. V trimming: 3 bases; J trimming: 2 bases; junction bases outside the gene matches: 10. Germline values: CDR1 LNHDA, CDR2 SQIVND (reference sequence). The CDR3 coding sequence is TGTGCCAGTAGTATGAGGCGGGGGACCATCGCCTACAATGAGCAGTTCTTC. Residues: CASSMRRGTIAYNEQFF. The whole variable domain, remainder taken from reference TRBV19 and TRBJ2-1, is DGGITQSPKYLFRKEGQNVTLSCEQNLNHDAMYWYRQDPGQGLRLIYYSQIVNDFQKGDIAEGYSVSREKKESFPLTVTSAQKNPTAFYLCASSMRRGTIAYNEQFFGPGTRLTVL.

The chain links TRBV19 to TRBJ2-2, with 7 bases matching TRBD2. The V gene end was trimmed by 1 base and the J gene end by 1 base; junction bases not matched to a gene: 12. This CDR3 has 19 amino acids. Germline V CDR1 and CDR2: LNHDA, SQIVND (reference sequence). As DNA, the CDR3 is TGTGCCAGTAGTATAGTATTGGGTGGTGGACTAGTGAACACCGGGGAGCTGTTTTTT. It encodes CASSIVLGGGLVNTGELFF.

CDR3 DNA: TGTGCCACCAGTGATTCGCGGGAAGCCGGGACAGGGGAGAGACTGTGTGGCTACACCTTC. Translating gives CATSDSREAGTGERLCGYTF. V is TRBV24-1 and J is TRBJ1-2; 10 bases are shared with TRBD1. This CDR3 has 20 residues. Germline loops: CDR1 KGHDR, CDR2 SFDVKD. V was pared by 2 bases and J by 7 bases, with 21 bases of the junction left unmatched.